The subject of this entry is one T cell receptor (beta chain). As yet, its antigen is unknown. The data are from a study of human T cells and chemical hapten exposure. Indicated time point: patch test 1, 2 weeks after DPC sensitization. Treatment of the sample: therapeutic diphenylcyclopropenone sensitization with weekly scalp DPC. General observations from the study: With regard to DPC sensitization, TCRs above 1 in 1000 frequency did not change.

TCRdb redid the calling of the RACE reads with MiXCR, one entry per CDR3 protein. Altogether 180,000 or so distinct CDR3 sequences are present, approximately 20% being singletons, with the ten largest covering roughly 6.7%. This specimen consisted of whole blood, obtained in connection with sensitization to the hapten diphenylcyclopropenone (DPC). This TCR was recovered from a woman aged 50 to 65 with alopecia areata. Some clones in this sample may be carry-over from other donors' samples.

CDR3 in DNA: TGCGCCAGCAGCCAAGGATTTTATGAAAAACTGTTTTTT. Translating it yields CASSQGFYEKLFF. This chain uses TRBV4-1 with TRBJ1-4; the D is unclear. V gave up 1 base and J gave up 6 bases, with 6 bases separating them. Germline values: CDR1 MGHRA, CDR2 YSYEKL. The CDR3 covers 13 residues.